This T cell receptor (beta chain) was sequenced during a study of blood T cell repertoires in COVID-19 (dated by TCRdb to 2020 to 2022). Describing the broader study: The collaborator samples originated in the United States, Italy and Spain and spanned the acute and convalescent phases of COVID-19. The material from the prospective study consisted of cDNA or gDNA derived from T cells, B-cell-depleted T cells, or PBMCs. Deeply sampled blood TCRbeta repertoires from subjects exposed to, actively infected with, or recovered from COVID-19 were included in the dataset. The repertoires were released in a freely available public database intended as a resource for research on the immune response to SARS-CoV-2. The samples were drawn from two sources: the first 160 participants of the ongoing ImmuneRACE study, and 950 to 1,500 subjects contributed by 6 global collaborators. Nearly every sample came with metadata listing a de-identified subject ID, COVID-19 status, age in years and sex. Where available, HLA class I and class II types were obtained from metadata supplied by the sample provider rather than from assay-based typing.

TCRbeta CDR3 regions were amplified from genomic DNA by means of the immunoSEQ Assay, a bias-controlled multiplex PCR. Per the source publication's procedure: The number of nucleated cells in each sample was estimated from the amplification of reference gene primers within the assay. To quantify the absolute abundance of each unique TCRbeta CDR3 rearrangement, sequence reads were collapsed and filtered. For each sample, productive Simpson clonality was calculated by taking the square root of Simpson's diversity index across productive rearrangements. Not all clones reach the TCRdb copy of this immuneACCESS table, which keeps in-frame sequences only. Checked studies attribute under half of the gap to unresolved V genes and leave the rest unexplained. V, J and clone size are taken as reported in that table, and D and trimming were inferred from the DNA itself. For this sample there are approximately 170,000 clones; roughly 91% appear just once. The ten biggest clones cover around 5% of the sample.

At one collaborating source in Seattle, patients were enrolled during active infection and were followed longitudinally through the course of disease. The collaborating institutions used their own protocols to collect whole blood in K2EDTA tubes. Collaborator samples were shipped for TCRbeta analysis as frozen whole blood, isolated PBMCs, or DNA extracted from either sample type. About this clone: Its recognized antigen is unknown. No per-base quality is available; no much larger clone lies one base away.

Here is what the overall study found, with its caveats: Clinical and demographic metadata were provided uncurated, with the amount varying by source and participant.

Between the V and J ends, shortened by 0 bases and 7 bases respectively, the junction contains 9 bases. The CDR3 measures 13 amino acids from cysteine to phenylalanine. Kept here is only the CDR3 DNA, which spans 39 bases and is read in frame from base 1. For CDR1 and CDR2, the germline V gene lists MGHRA and YSYEKL. This sequence was found in a man aged 18-30 years with COVID-19, enrolled during active disease. Sample: peripheral blood. This sequence uses TRBV4-1 and TRBJ1-1; TRBD1 might be the D gene, on 6 matching bases. DNA sequence: TGCGCCAGCAGCCAAGACAGGACAGTTGAAGCTTTCTTT. It translates as CASSQDRTVEAFF.